This TCR beta chain was documented in a study of blood T cell repertoires in COVID-19. Trimming shortened V by 6 bases and J by 0 bases, and 12 bases separated the two germline ends. The CDR3 length is 14 residues. CDR1 SGHNT and CDR2 YYREEE come from the germline V gene (reference sequence). Profiled with immunoSEQ multiplex PCR; TCRdb holds only in-frame clones, not every one. The data hold about 210,000 clones, with just under 85% observed a single time. The sample consisted of peripheral blood. The TCR sequence derives from a woman aged 45-60 years with active or convalescent COVID-19. V usage is TRBV5-4 and J usage is TRBJ1-2; possibly TRBD1 for D (6 bases). CDR3 protein: CASTPGQTNYGYTF. CDR3 nucleotides: TGTGCCAGCACCCCCGGACAGACTAACTATGGCTACACCTTC.